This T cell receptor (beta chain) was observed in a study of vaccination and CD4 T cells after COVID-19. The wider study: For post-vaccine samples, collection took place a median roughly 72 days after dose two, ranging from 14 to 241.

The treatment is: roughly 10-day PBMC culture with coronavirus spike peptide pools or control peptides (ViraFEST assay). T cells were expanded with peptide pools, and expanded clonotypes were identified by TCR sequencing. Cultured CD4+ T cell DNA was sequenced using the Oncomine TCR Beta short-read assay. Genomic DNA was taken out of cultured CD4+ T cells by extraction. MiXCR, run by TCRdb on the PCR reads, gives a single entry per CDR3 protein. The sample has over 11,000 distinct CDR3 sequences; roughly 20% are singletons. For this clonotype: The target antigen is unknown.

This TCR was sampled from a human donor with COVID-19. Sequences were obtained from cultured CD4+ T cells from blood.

CDR3 residues: CASSLGSRETQYF. The CDR3 nucleotides are TGCGCCAGCAGCTTGGGCAGTCGAGAGACCCAGTACTTC. The chain joins TRBV5-1 to TRBJ2-5; D is uncertain. The CDR3 is 13 residues long. V was pared by 0 bases and J by 4 bases, with 7 bases between. CDR1 and CDR2 (germline): SGHRS, YFSETQ.